The clone carrying this T cell receptor beta chain occurred once. Its antigen is unknown. The sample comes from a study of stem cell transplantation in POMP-related autoinflammatory disease. Overall study: Impaired MHC class I-dependent CD8+ differentiation was hypothesized from defective thymoproteasomes.

Sequenced by immunoSEQ multiplex PCR; TCRdb stores in-frame clones only, minus some. The table has tens of thousands of clones, around 90% seen once. The CDR3 is 13 amino acids. Germline V gives CDR1 LNHDA, CDR2 SQIVND (reference sequence). V gave up 3 bases and J gave up 4 bases, with 10 bases separating them. Study-wide results and caveats: In patients with PRAID, every analyzed T-cell subset tended to show lower diversity and higher clonality. Fewer unique TRB V-J gene pairings were identified in patients with PRAID.

The input for sequencing was CD4+ T cells from PBMCs, taken after stem cell transplantation. The chain employs TRBV19 and TRBJ2-7; perhaps TRBD1 as D (5 bases). The receptor was isolated from a human patient with POMP-related autoinflammation and immune dysregulation (PRAID). Some T cells may possibly be graft donor cells. CDR3 in amino acids: CASSIDRKYEQYF. CDR3 sequence (DNA): TGTGCCAGTAGTATCGACAGAAAATACGAGCAGTACTTC.